The subject of this entry is one T cell receptor (beta chain). Its antigen has not been determined. Base-call qualities are not available, and no considerably larger clone is one nucleotide away. For CDR1 and CDR2, the germline V gene lists ENHRY and SYGVKD. The CDR3 numbers 15 residues from cysteine through phenylalanine. Only the CDR3 part of the read is kept: 45 bases, read in frame from the first base. V trim: 4 bases; J trim: 2 bases; unmatched bases: 7. These data originate in a study of T cell responses to AZD1222 COVID-19 vaccine (dated by TCRdb to the early 2020s). About the investigation overall: AZD1222 recipients with second doses at about 4 weeks or about 12 weeks were pooled, because spike-specific TCR depth and breadth did not differ between schedules. A total of 233 trial participants underwent TCR sequencing, of whom 200 to 220 had received two doses of AZD1222 and around 26 had received two doses of the MenACWY control vaccine. Enrollment into the trials was organized by age into subgroups of 18-55, 56-69 and 70-plus years, and those subgroups contained approximately 160, 26 and 62 TCR-sequenced participants, respectively. General conclusions and limits of the study: Because no samples from the day 14 peak response were available, repertoires could be characterized only after the peak T cell response. After two AZD1222 doses, spike-specific TCR breadth and depth were significantly higher than at day 0 and than in MenACWY recipients. Reportedly, almost half of the unique spike-specific TCRs recognized epitopes lying outside the regions that are mutated in the B.1.351 and B.1.1.7 variants. Vaccine-associated CD4 TCRs spanned the whole spike protein, with dominant responses in regions 160-218 and 743-854. Participants were mostly white British, with more females than males. The authors suggested clonal diversity may have been underestimated. In the small 56-69-year group, the increase in depth fell short of significance, most likely because of low power. Only six AZD1222 recipients were SARS-CoV-2 seropositive at baseline, limiting conclusions about previously exposed vaccinees.

The CDR3 regions of human TCRbeta chains were subjected to immunosequencing. Turning to the authors' computational methods: TCRs in the repertoires were compared against a reference library of SARS-CoV-2-specific TCRs that had been generated with the MIRA antigen-specificity platform. Breadth meant the fraction of unique TCRs that were SARS-CoV-2-associated, whereas depth meant the fraction of total T cells that were SARS-CoV-2-associated. Each spike-specific TCR was assigned to its reactive spike region and to a CD4 or CD8 class using the MIRA data. Log10-transformed breadth and depth values were compared by one-way ANOVA with Sidak's multiple comparisons tests. Entries here come from immuneACCESS through TCRdb and include only in-frame sequences with V and J called. Some clones fail to appear in such tables; in the studies checked, an unresolved V gene covers under half of the shortfall, and the cause of the remainder is unknown. V and J calls and clone size are as listed in that table; D and trimming were resolved from the DNA. This sample lists 100,000 or so clones; about 86% were detected once. The biggest ten clones account for roughly 6.3% of the sample.

The time point label for this specimen denotes: baseline before first vaccination. Vaccinee samples came from UK trials COV001 and COV002, including a single-blind randomized controlled phase 2/3 trial of AZD1222 (ChAdOx1 nCoV-19) in healthy adults. For TCRbeta chain sequencing, PBMC samples were collected from trial participants at day 0 and at day 28 after the second dose. The clonotype comes from an adult in good health. Recombination connected TRBV10-3 to TRBJ1-1; the junction holds 7 bases that match TRBD1. The material sequenced was peripheral blood, taken on day 0 of AZD1222 vaccination. The DNA sequence is given as TGTGCCATCAGTGTCGAACAGGGGATAAACACTGAAGCTTTCTTT. Translated, it reads CAISVEQGINTEAFF.